This T cell receptor (beta chain) stems from a study of spatial heterogeneity in lung cancer. General observations from the study: Resection blood, more than follow-up blood, showed ubiquitous expanded tumor TCRs.

TCRdb processed the 5' RACE reads anew with MiXCR; each CDR3 protein has one entry. The sample lists tens of thousands of distinct CDR3 sequences; under 25% were seen once. Time point given: sample taken at primary tumor resection. Unsorted whole RNA samples from tumor, nontumor lung or frozen PBMC were sequenced. As to this clonotype: The antigen remains undetermined.

The sample in question was PBMCs, obtained at surgery. This TCR came from a male donor with early-stage non-small cell lung cancer.

The CDR3 protein is CASSPGTPPTDTQYF. The CDR3 DNA is TGTGCCAGCAGCCCAGGGACACCTCCTACTGATACGCAGTATTTT. The chain recombines TRBV11-2 with TRBJ2-3; D is possibly TRBD1 (6 bases). Germline assignment: CDR1 SGHAT and CDR2 FQNNGV. The germline V and J ends were trimmed by 5 bases and 6 bases, with 18 bases remaining between them. This CDR3 has 15 residues.